The next 27 T cell receptor beta chains were all read from a single sample in a study of T cells in Graves' hyperthyroidism and ophthalmopathy (dated 2019 in TCRdb). The method behind the library was multiplex PCR. Instrument on record: Illumina HiSeq 2000. The TCR beta CDR3 regions were amplified from the RNA transcripts. A first-round RT-PCR of the TCR CDR3 used the HTBI primer set with the Qiagen OneStep RT-PCR kit. TCRdb reworked the public reads: Q25 trimming with fastp, MiXCR clone assembly, productive beta chains retained. Here each entry gathers all rows of one CDR3 protein and keeps the most common genes and DNA. In this sample the table shows 550,000 to 800,000 distinct CDR3 sequences, roughly a sixth of which occur a single time. The ten largest clones take up roughly 15% of the sample. Sequencing was done on a sample of blood. All receptors derive from a man aged 45 to 65 with Graves' hyperthyroidism.

This clonotype showed up many times. This chain uses TRBV11-3 with TRBJ2-2; 7 bases align to TRBD2. The CDR3 has 15 residues. The ends lost 3 bases at V and 3 bases at J; junction bases unmatched: 4. Germline V gene lookup returns CDR1 SGHNT and CDR2 YENEEA. The CDR3 sequence is CASSLGREYTGELFF. CDR3 DNA sequence: TGTGCCAGCAGCTTGGGGCGGGAGTACACCGGGGAGCTGTTTTTT.

This clonotype appeared many times. The chain recombines TRBV6-5 with TRBJ1-2; D remains ambiguous. V dropped 0 bases and J dropped 2 bases, with 4 bases sitting between them. Germline CDR1 is MNHEY and CDR2 is SVGAGI. The CDR3 is made up of 13 amino acids. The CDR3: CASSYSQNYGYTF. DNA for the CDR3: TGTGCCAGCAGTTACTCTCAGAACTATGGCTACACCTTC.

Comments on this clonotype: This clone may be a read error of a much larger clone one base away. The CDR3, as DNA: TGCAGCGTTGAAGATCTCCACCTAGCGGGAGGCTCAGATACGCAGTATTTT. Its translation: CSVEDLHLAGGSDTQYF. V is TRBV29-1 and J is TRBJ2-3, with 11 bases aligning to TRBD2. The CDR3 runs to 17 residues. V lost 0 bases, J lost 4 bases, and 9 bases stayed unmatched. Germline CDR1 reads SQVTM; CDR2 reads ANQGSEA.

This chain uses TRBV28 with TRBJ1-1; no clear D gene. Trimming took off 2 bases at V and 1 base at J, with 8 bases between the two ends. CDR3 length: 14 residues. Germline lookup yields CDR1 MDHEN and CDR2 SYDVKM. The CDR3 is CASSLASTNTEAFF. The CDR3 DNA reads as TGTGCCAGCAGTTTAGCCAGTACGAACACTGAAGCTTTCTTT.

CDR3 sequence: CASSLPPGQPATNEKLFF. CDR3 in DNA: TGTGCCAGCAGCCTACCTCCGGGACAGCCTGCAACTAATGAAAAACTGTTTTTT. This rearrangement joins TRBV7-9 to TRBJ1-4; 7 nucleotides line up with TRBD1. The J segment lost 0 bases and the V segment lost 5 bases, leaving 12 bases of the junction unmatched. Per the germline V gene, CDR1 is SEHNR and CDR2 is FQNEAQ (reference sequence). The CDR3 has 18 amino acids.

The chain recombines TRBV20-1 with TRBJ2-7; 15 nucleotides line up with TRBD2. The germline V gene encodes CDR1 DFQATT and CDR2 SNEGSKA (reference sequence). The CDR3 extends over 19 amino acids. Trimming removed 0 bases from V and 5 bases from J; junction bases left unmatched: 14. The CDR3 region has the DNA TGCAGTGCTAGAGATCTGGGGACTAGCGGGAGGTTAAGTGAGGACGAGCAGTACTTC. Protein sequence: CSARDLGTSGRLSEDEQYF.

Many counts were recorded for this clonotype. This chain uses TRBV27 with TRBJ2-7; the match to TRBD1 covers 11 bases. The CDR3 loop spans 15 amino acids. J gave up 3 bases and V 4 bases, and 5 bases lay outside the gene matches. CDR1 and CDR2 (germline): MNHEY, SMNVEV (reference sequence). CDR3 in DNA: TGTGCCAGCAGTTCCGGACAGGGGGCCCTCTACGAGCAGTACTTC. Its protein is CASSSGQGALYEQYF.

V gene TRBV29-1 combines with J gene TRBJ1-1, with D possibly TRBD1 on 6 matching bases. CDR3 length: 14 residues. The germline CDR1 and CDR2 sequences are SQVTM and ANQGSEA. V lost 5 bases, J lost 0 bases, and 13 bases lay in between. The CDR3 DNA reads TGCAGCGTTCCGCAGGGGAGGGTGAACACTGAAGCTTTCTTT. As protein: CSVPQGRVNTEAFF.

This clonotype was counted only a few times. The rearrangement uses TRBV5-1 and TRBJ2-7; 7 bases agree with TRBD1. CDR3 length: 13 residues. Trimming removed 3 bases from V and 7 bases from J; junction bases left unmatched: 7. Germline-derived CDR1 and CDR2 are SGHRS and YFSETQ. The CDR3 DNA sequence: TGCGCCAGCAGCTGGGACAGATCTGCGGAGCAGTACTTC. Protein sequence: CASSWDRSAEQYF. The full variable domain, completed using reference TRBV5-1 and TRBJ2-7, is KAGVTQTPRYLIKTRGQQVTLSCSPISGHRSVSWYQQTPGQGLQFLFEYFSETQRNKGNFPGRFSGRQFSNSRSEMNVSTLELGDSALYLCASSWDRSAEQYFGPGTRLTVT.

This chain connects TRBV7-2 to TRBJ2-1; 10 positions agree with TRBD2. The CDR3 runs 17 residues. Germline CDR1 and CDR2: SGHTA and FQGNSA. V lost 1 base, J lost 6 bases, and 9 bases stayed unmatched. The CDR3 bases are TGTGCCAGCAGCTTAGTGGGGACTAGCGACGTGCGCAATGAGCAGTTCTTC. It translates to CASSLVGTSDVRNEQFF.

The sample holds many counts of this clonotype. The chain carries TRBV20-1 and TRBJ1-2; D unclear. Trimming removed 3 bases at V and 1 base at J, with 6 bases between. The CDR3 runs to 12 residues. The germline CDR1 and CDR2 sequences are DFQATT and SNEGSKA (reference sequence). The CDR3 loop reads CSASLDNYGYTF. Here the CDR3 DNA reads TGCAGTGCTAGTCTCGATAACTATGGCTACACCTTC.

Notes on this clonotype: Its ends do not fully match the called genes, so a read error is possible. The V call is TRBV12-3 or TRBV12-4, the J call TRBJ2-7; weak D call: TRBD1 (6 bases). The CDR3 is 12 residues long. CDR3 amino acids: CAGSEQGYEQYF. The CDR3 region has the DNA TGTGCCGGCAGTGAACAGGGCTACGAGCAGTACTTC.

V usage is TRBV2 and J usage is TRBJ2-1, with a tentative D call TRBD2 (8 bases). Trimming left V 4 bases short and J 15 bases short, with 25 bases between. The germline V gene encodes CDR1 SNHLY and CDR2 FYNNEI. This CDR3 comprises 15 residues. CDR3 residues: CASSARWREVQGGFF. The CDR3 DNA follows: TGTGCCAGCAGTGCCCGTTGGCGGGAGGTTCAGGGGGGGTTCTTC.

The genes are TRBV30 and TRBJ2-1, with D perhaps TRBD1 or TRBD2 (6 bases each). The CDR3 consists of 16 residues. Looked up from germline, CDR1 is GTSNPN and CDR2 is SVGIG (reference sequence). The V end lost 3 bases, the J end lost 3 bases, and 18 bases lay between the germline ends. DNA for the CDR3: TGTGCCTGGAGGGGGGGCAGAGCGAAAGACTACAATGAGCAGTTCTTC. Its protein is CAWRGGRAKDYNEQFF.

On this clonotype itself: One junction end does not reproduce the germline sequence, and a read error may be involved. V and J are TRBV5-1 and TRBJ1-6; 7 nucleotides align to TRBD1. The CDR3 is 12 residues long. In germline, CDR1 is SGHRS, CDR2 YFSETQ. The chain's CDR3 is CSSRGTARPLHF. The CDR3 DNA sequence: TGCTCCAGCAGGGGGACCGCCCGACCCCTCCACTTT.

This clonotype was observed many times. This chain joins TRBV28 and TRBJ2-5, with 9 bases that match TRBD2. Trimming took 2 bases from V and 2 from J; bases not matched to a gene: 12. CDR1 is MDHEN and CDR2 is SYDVKM in the germline V gene. The CDR3 has 18 residues. CDR3 region: CASSLDIGSGRPQETQYF. As DNA, the CDR3 is TGTGCCAGCAGTTTAGATATAGGGAGCGGGAGGCCACAAGAGACCCAGTACTTC.

This clonotype was counted only a few times. The rearrangement joins TRBV6-5 to TRBJ2-7; D is ambiguous. The V gene's germline CDR1 is MNHEY and CDR2 SVGAGI. The CDR3 is 16 amino acids. V was cut by 2 bases and J by 0 bases, with 14 bases left in between. This chain's CDR3 is CASSYIRTSSSYEQYF. The CDR3 region has the DNA TGTGCCAGCAGTTACATCAGGACCTCTAGCTCCTACGAGCAGTACTTC.

The V call is TRBV4-1, the J call TRBJ2-1, with D possibly matching TRBD2 (6 bases). Deletions cut 1 base from V and 5 bases from J, with 12 bases between. Germline V CDR1 and CDR2: MGHRA, YSYEKL. CDR3 size: 15 residues. This CDR3 is CASSQAWLANNEQFF. The CDR3 DNA is TGCGCCAGCAGCCAAGCATGGCTAGCGAACAATGAGCAGTTCTTC.

Comments on this clonotype: A much larger clone lies a single base off, so this may be a read error. The J gene is TRBJ1-2, the V gene TRBV10-1, with TRBD1 matching 8 bases. CDR1 WNHNN and CDR2 SYGVQD come from the germline V gene (reference sequence). This CDR3 comprises 15 residues. CDR3 in amino acids: CAISEQPGGSYGYTF. The CDR3 DNA reads TGCGCCATCAGTGAGCAACCAGGGGGCAGCTATGGCTACACCTTC.

This clonotype was observed many times. CDR3 residues: CASSVAGTGYEQYF. The CDR3 coding sequence is TGTGCCAGCAGCGTAGCGGGGACAGGGTACGAGCAGTACTTC. This chain connects TRBV9 to TRBJ2-7; TRBD1 agrees at 9 bases. Unmatched junction bases numbered 2, after V lost 0 bases and J lost 4 bases. Germline V gene sequence: CDR1 SGDLS, CDR2 YYNGEE. The CDR3 runs to 14 residues.

The chain employs TRBV20-1 and TRBJ1-1, with D unclear. The CDR3 consists of 12 residues. In germline, CDR1 is DFQATT, CDR2 SNEGSKA (reference sequence). V was trimmed by 6 bases and J by 5 bases, leaving 13 bases between them. This chain's CDR3 is CSANPGRTEAFF. The CDR3, as DNA: TGCAGTGCAAACCCCGGGCGGACTGAAGCTTTCTTT.

This clonotype occurred many times. The J gene is TRBJ2-1, the V gene TRBV28; TRBD2 matches 10 bases. CDR3 size: 16 residues. Looked up from germline, CDR1 is MDHEN and CDR2 is SYDVKM. Trimming removed 8 bases from V and 7 bases from J; junction bases left unmatched: 14. CDR3 DNA: TGTGCCAGCTCCCCAGCGGGAGGGCCTGGTATAAATGAGCAGTTCTTC. Translated: CASSPAGGPGINEQFF.

A few counts support this clonotype. The V gene is TRBV9, the J gene TRBJ1-1; TRBD1 agrees at 11 bases. Trimming removed 4 bases from V and 7 bases from J; junction bases left unmatched: 9. Germline V CDR1 and CDR2: SGDLS, YYNGEE. The CDR3 runs to 15 residues. The chain's CDR3 is CASSPRTGGQNEAFF. The CDR3 DNA reads as TGTGCCAGCAGCCCGCGGACAGGGGGCCAGAATGAAGCTTTCTTT.

The sample holds a few counts of this clonotype. The chain carries TRBV18 and TRBJ2-7, with D possibly TRBD1 on 5 matching bases. The CDR3 consists of 14 residues. Trimming took 0 bases from V and 4 from J, leaving 10 bases between them. Germline assignment: CDR1 KGHSH and CDR2 LQKENI. The CDR3 protein is CASSPPAQEYEQYF. In nucleotides, the CDR3 is TGTGCCAGCTCACCACCGGCACAGGAGTACGAGCAGTACTTC. The full variable domain, its missing parts supplied by reference TRBV18 and TRBJ2-7, is NAGVMQNPRHLVRRRGQEARLRCSPMKGHSHVYWYRQLPEEGLKFMVYLQKENIIDESGMPKERFSAEFPKEGPSILRIQQVVRGDSAAYFCASSPPAQEYEQYFGPGTRLTVT.

This clonotype has more than one count but fewer than ten. The chain has TRBV3-1 and TRBJ2-5; 7 bases agree with TRBD2. Trimming at V came to 1 base and at J to 1 base, leaving 6 bases not matched to a gene. CDR3 length equals 16 residues. The germline CDR1 and CDR2 sequences are LGHDT and YNNKEL (reference sequence). In DNA form, the CDR3 reads TGTGCCAGCAGCCAAGTTGCTAGCGGAACCCAAGAGACCCAGTACTTC. Its protein is CASSQVASGTQETQYF.

On this clonotype itself: A much larger clone lies a single base off, so this may be a read error. The chain links TRBV3-1 to TRBJ2-1, with 7 bases fitting TRBD2. Germline V gene lookup returns CDR1 LGHDT and CDR2 YNNKEL (reference sequence). CDR3 length: 15 residues. V lost 5 bases and J lost 0; bases outside the gene matches: 4. This CDR3 is CASSTGTTSYNEQFF. The CDR3 coding sequence is TGTGCCAGCAGCACCGGGACTACCTCCTACAATGAGCAGTTCTTC.

This clonotype was observed many times. The J gene is TRBJ1-3, the V gene TRBV27; the D is unclear. Germline-derived CDR1 and CDR2 are MNHEY and SMNVEV (reference sequence). V lost 2 bases and J lost 0, with 5 bases in between. The length of the CDR3 is 14 residues. CDR3 region: CASSLGRSGNTIYF. Written as DNA, the CDR3 is TGTGCCAGCAGTTTAGGGCGCTCTGGAAACACCATATATTTT.